This TCR beta chain was retrieved from a study of blood T cell repertoires in COVID-19. This clone was recorded once. V lost 4 bases and J lost 6; bases outside the gene matches: 5. Germline-derived CDR1 and CDR2 are LGHNA and YSLEER. This CDR3 has 14 amino acids. Clones were read by immunoSEQ multiplex PCR, and TCRdb kept only the in-frame ones, dropping some. The sample yields about 62,000 clones, around 65% seen once. Sequenced input: PBMCs or T cells enriched from blood (not recorded which). This TCR was sampled from a woman in her sixties who had been exposed to COVID-19. The V and J genes are TRBV4-3 and TRBJ2-3; 9 bases are shared with TRBD2. The CDR3: CASSPRTSVDTQYF. CDR3 DNA: TGCGCCAGCAGCCCCCGGACTAGCGTGGATACGCAGTATTTT.